This T cell receptor beta chain derives from a study of blood T cell repertoires in COVID-19. Overall study: Nucleic acid was either cDNA or gDNA, and it came from T cells, B-cell-depleted T cells, or PBMCs.

Looked up from germline, CDR1 is LNHDA and CDR2 is SQIVND (reference sequence). V lost 5 bases and J lost 3, with 11 bases in between. CDR3 length: 13 residues. In the study's own analysis: Reference gene primer amplification yielded estimated nucleated cell counts. Profiling relied on immunoSEQ multiplex PCR, and the TCRdb table lists in-frame clones only, not all of them. That table gives V, J and clone size, and the DNA gave D and trimming. Among 250,000 to 300,000 clones listed, roughly 87% were seen once. The sequence was obtained from a middle-aged woman who had recovered from COVID-19. The sequenced material came from peripheral blood. V gene TRBV19 combines with J gene TRBJ2-7, with D perhaps TRBD1 (5 bases). CDR3 nucleotide sequence: TGTGCCAGTAGTGGTCCCAGGGACTACGAGCAGTACTTC. Translating it yields CASSGPRDYEQYF.